This T cell receptor beta chain was recorded in a study of T cells after posttransplantation cyclophosphamide. This clone was counted ten times or more. As yet, its antigen is unknown. Other DNA sequences in the sample encode the same CDR3. Sequenced by immunoSEQ multiplex PCR; TCRdb stores in-frame clones only, minus some. The sample is made up of tens of thousands of clones, none counted only once. Notes on the study in general: Donor CD8+ memory clones often dominated recipient blood repertoires at later times. Recipient CMV seropositivity and CMV reactivation strongly tracked TRB clonality.

The sequenced sample was PBMCs. The sequence was collected from a man in his forties or fifties in good health, CMV-negative, and a related stem cell transplant donor.

The CDR3 spells CASSLRAPGGELFF. CDR3 nucleotides: TGTGCCAGCAGCCTACGCGCCCCGGGCGGGGAGCTGTTTTTT. J is TRBJ2-2 and V is TRBV9; the D is unclear. Germline V CDR1 and CDR2: SGDLS, YYNGEE. The CDR3 is 14 residues long. Trimming left V 4 bases short and J 7 bases short, with 14 bases between. The variable domain in full, with the rest retrieved from reference TRBV9 and TRBJ2-2, is DSGVTQTPKHLITATGQRVTLRCSPRSGDLSVYWYQQSLDQGLQFLIQYYNGEERAKGNILERFSAQQFPDLHSELNLSSLELGDSALYFCASSLRAPGGELFFGEGSRLTVL.